A single sample gave rise to the 21 T cell receptor beta chains below, sequenced in a study of blood T cell repertoires in COVID-19. Clones were read by immunoSEQ multiplex PCR, and TCRdb kept only the in-frame ones, dropping some. The data show about 140,000 clones, roughly four fifths seen once. The specimen was peripheral blood. All receptors come from an older woman with acute or convalescent COVID-19.

J is TRBJ2-1 and V is TRBV6-5; 7 bases are a match to TRBD2. The germline gives CDR1 MNHEY, CDR2 SVGAGI. This CDR3 is 13 amino acids long. V was clipped by 6 bases and J by 9 bases; unmatched bases: 8. The CDR3 nucleotides read TGTGCCAGCAGGGGGACTACCTCCCTTGAGCAGTTCTTC. Residues: CASRGTTSLEQFF.

V is TRBV7-8 and J is TRBJ2-3; 9 positions agree with TRBD1. V was pared by 2 bases and J by 7 bases, with 4 bases of the junction left unmatched. This CDR3 has 14 residues. From germline, CDR1 is SGHVS and CDR2 FQNEAQ. CDR3 residues: CASSLTGGRNTQYF. In DNA, the CDR3 is TGTGCCAGCAGCTTAACAGGGGGCAGGAATACGCAGTATTTT.

This clone appeared once. The V gene is TRBV3-1 (or the pseudogene TRBV3-2), the J gene TRBJ2-4; 9 bases line up with TRBD1. The CDR3 spans 16 residues. The V and J ends lost 4 bases and 0 bases, in that order; junction bases with no gene match: 4. The germline V gene has CDR1 LGHDT and CDR2 YNNKEL (reference sequence). DNA of the CDR3: TGTGCCAGCAGCCGCTTGACAGGGGGAGCCAAAAACATTCAGTACTTC. It yields the protein CASSRLTGGAKNIQYF.

V usage is TRBV24-1 and J usage is TRBJ2-4; 7 bases align to TRBD2. The CDR3 runs 13 residues. Germline CDR1 reads KGHDR; CDR2 reads SFDVKD. V shed 4 bases, J shed 8 bases, and the junction held 4 bases outside the gene matches. The CDR3 DNA reads TGTGCCACCAGTGACGCAGGGAGGGACATTCAGTACTTC. Translating it yields CATSDAGRDIQYF.

The chain uses TRBV2 and TRBJ2-7; 7 bases match TRBD2. V lost 8 bases to trimming and J lost 4 bases; unmatched junction nucleotides: 8. CDR1 and CDR2 (germline): SNHLY, FYNNEI. This CDR3 comprises 13 residues. Here the CDR3 reads CASRGVGSYEQYF. As DNA, the CDR3 is TGTGCCAGCCGGGGGGTGGGGTCTTACGAGCAGTACTTC.

This clone has only one observation. V and J are TRBV6-4 and TRBJ1-1; 7 nucleotides line up with TRBD1. V was clipped by 3 bases and J by 7 bases; unmatched bases: 5. Looked up from germline, CDR1 is MRHNA and CDR2 is SNTAGT. CDR3 size: 13 residues. As DNA, the CDR3 is TGTGCCAGCAGTGAACAGGGGCAGGGTGAAGCTTTCTTT. Its protein is CASSEQGQGEAFF.

The rearrangement uses TRBV12-1 and TRBJ1-2. TRBV12-1 is a pseudogene. There are 20 residues in the CDR3. The CDR3 spells CASSYCGSIERELGDYGYTF. CDR3 DNA sequence: TGTGCCAGCAGCTACTGCGGGTCGATTGAGAGGGAGCTCGGAGACTATGGCTACACCTTC.

V gene TRBV28 combines with J gene TRBJ2-1, with 9 bases aligning to TRBD2. CDR1 and CDR2 (germline): MDHEN, SYDVKM. The CDR3 covers 16 residues. The ends lost 2 bases at V and 7 bases at J; junction bases unmatched: 9. The DNA of the CDR3 is TGTGCCAGCAGTTTAGGCGGGAGGGGCCCCTCTAATGAGCAGTTCTTC. Its translation is CASSLGGRGPSNEQFF.

This chain joins TRBV7-2 and TRBJ1-5, with a weak D call TRBD1 (6 bases). The CDR3 covers 14 residues. Germline V gene data show CDR1 as SGHTA and CDR2 as FQGNSA. The ends were cut back, 0 bases at V and 8 bases at J, with 11 bases in the middle. CDR3 coding DNA: TGTGCCAGCAGCTTAGCGGGGGCCAGGGAGCCCCAGCATTTT. Translated, it gives CASSLAGAREPQHF.

The V and J genes are TRBV28 and TRBJ2-5; perhaps TRBD2 as D (6 bases). Per the germline V gene, CDR1 is MDHEN and CDR2 is SYDVKM. CDR3 length: 17 residues. V was clipped by 2 bases and J by 1 base, with 17 bases between them. As DNA, the CDR3 is TGTGCCAGCAGTTTACCCTCACGGGGGAGGACCCAAGAGACCCAGTACTTC. Amino acid sequence: CASSLPSRGRTQETQYF.

This chain connects TRBV11-2 to TRBJ2-7, with D perhaps matching TRBD1 (6 bases). The CDR3 contains 14 residues. The germline CDR1 and CDR2 sequences are SGHAT and FQNNGV. Trimming took off 5 bases at V and 6 bases at J, with 17 bases between the two ends. The CDR3 here is CASSVQGQVGEQYF. The CDR3 coding sequence is TGTGCCAGCAGCGTCCAGGGGCAGGTTGGCGAGCAGTACTTC.

The chain has TRBV4-2 and TRBJ2-7, with a weak D call TRBD2 (5 bases). V was clipped by 2 bases and J by 5 bases, with 10 bases between them. CDR1 is LGHNA and CDR2 is YNFKEQ in the germline V gene. The CDR3 has 13 amino acids. CDR3 nucleotides: TGTGCCAGCAGCCAATGGCGGGCTAACGAGCAGTACTTC. This codes for CASSQWRANEQYF.

In its sample, this clone was seen once. The chain couples TRBV24-1 to TRBJ2-5; 8 bases are a match to TRBD1. This CDR3 has 16 residues. CDR1 is KGHDR, CDR2 SFDVKD, per germline. Trimming took 3 bases from V and 2 from J; bases not matched to a gene: 7. In DNA form, the CDR3 reads TGTGCCACCAGTGATGACAGGGGAATAAGTCAAGAGACCCAGTACTTC. This encodes CATSDDRGISQETQYF.

The J gene is TRBJ2-1, the V gene TRBV7-9; 9 nucleotides match TRBD2. The CDR3 runs to 14 residues. The trim removed 5 bases at V and 5 bases at J, leaving 4 bases unmatched. Germline V lookup: CDR1 SEHNR, CDR2 FQNEAQ (reference sequence). The CDR3 reads CASSRTSVNNEQFF. In DNA, the CDR3 is TGTGCCAGCAGCAGGACTAGCGTAAACAATGAGCAGTTCTTC.

V gene TRBV27 combines with J gene TRBJ1-6, with D possibly matching TRBD1 (6 bases). V shed 7 bases and J shed 7 bases, with 17 bases lying between them. CDR3 length: 15 amino acids. Germline V CDR1 and CDR2: MNHEY, SMNVEV (reference sequence). CDR3 DNA sequence: TGTGCCAGCAAGCGGGATGGGGGGGGCAATTCACCCCTCCACTTT. Protein product: CASKRDGGGNSPLHF.

V and J are TRBV7-2 and TRBJ1-5; D perhaps matches TRBD1 (5 bases). The CDR3 contains 16 residues. The V gene lost 1 base and the J gene lost 7 bases, with 17 bases spanning the gap. The germline V gene has CDR1 SGHTA and CDR2 FQGNSA. This CDR3 is CASSLGPAGGRQPQHF. As DNA, the CDR3 is TGTGCCAGCAGCTTAGGCCCAGCGGGGGGTAGACAGCCCCAGCATTTT.

This chain connects TRBV10-3 to TRBJ1-1, with D possibly matching TRBD1 (5 bases). The germline V gene encodes CDR1 ENHRY and CDR2 SYGVKD. This CDR3 region has 13 residues. V was cut by 3 bases and J by 5 bases, with 10 bases left in between. The CDR3 here is CAISDQGRTEAFF. CDR3 coding DNA: TGTGCCATCAGTGATCAGGGTAGGACTGAAGCTTTCTTT.

The rearrangement joins TRBV2 to TRBJ2-7; 7 positions agree with TRBD1. Trimming cost V 7 bases and J 3 bases; bases outside gene matches: 9. The CDR3 covers 14 residues. Germline-derived CDR1 and CDR2 are SNHLY and FYNNEI. The CDR3 is CASIEWQGVYEQYF. CDR3 in DNA: TGTGCCAGCATCGAGTGGCAGGGGGTCTACGAGCAGTACTTC.

A word on this clone: Within the sample, other DNA sequences also encode this same CDR3. The chain links TRBV7-9 to TRBJ1-1; perhaps TRBD1 as D (6 bases). CDR3 length equals 13 residues. V lost 1 base, J lost 4 bases, and 7 bases lay in between. In germline, CDR1 is SEHNR, CDR2 FQNEAQ (reference sequence). This CDR3 reads CASSLGGGTEAFF. The CDR3 nucleotides are TGTGCCAGCAGCTTAGGAGGGGGCACTGAAGCTTTCTTT.

V gene TRBV9 combines with J gene TRBJ2-2, with 14 bases fitting TRBD2. V dropped 0 bases and J dropped 0; count of bases not matched to a gene: 13. CDR3 length: 22 amino acids. Germline assignment: CDR1 SGDLS and CDR2 YYNGEE. CDR3 region: CASSVATLPGLAGVPNTGELFF. CDR3 nucleotide sequence: TGTGCCAGCAGCGTAGCTACGCTACCGGGACTAGCGGGAGTCCCGAACACCGGGGAGCTGTTTTTT.

This clone was observed a single time. The chain has TRBV9 and TRBJ2-7; perhaps TRBD2 as D (6 bases). Between the trimmed V and J ends, which lost 4 bases and 6 bases, there was a span of 20 bases. CDR3 length equals 15 residues. The germline V gene encodes CDR1 SGDLS and CDR2 YYNGEE. The CDR3 nucleotides are TGTGCCAGCAGCCCCGGCGGGGCCGCTCGAGTCGAGCAGTACTTC. Translated, it gives CASSPGGAARVEQYF.